The sample holds many counts of the clone carrying this T cell receptor beta chain. No antigen is known for it. The sample is drawn from a study of regulatory T cells in long-lasting Graves disease. Study observations and caveats: Persistent Graves' patients showed a TCR diversity that was lower than that of newly diagnosed ones. Thyroid tissue went unstudied; only peripheral blood was examined. New patients shared roughly 960 public clonotypes, and persistent patients shared more, with about 2,700.

The TCR beta library used iRepertoire HTBI primers with Arm-PCR amplification of CDR3. Using its own MiXCR run on the multiplex PCR reads, TCRdb lists one record per CDR3 protein. The sample has approximately 400,000 distinct CDR3 sequences, less than 25% seen once. Germline V gives CDR1 SEHNR, CDR2 FQNEAQ (reference sequence). The CDR3 has 14 amino acids. With 7 bases clipped from V and 3 bases from J, the junction kept 5 bases outside the gene matches. The time point is: persistent/refractory GD, antithyroid drugs over 5 years with positive TRAb. Following extraction of RNA from PBMCs, that RNA was used to make the TCR library. Xi'an, China, was home to the endocrinology department that provided patients.

The gene calls are TRBV7-9 and TRBJ2-7; 11 positions match TRBD1. This TCR was sampled from a female donor with Graves disease. Sequenced here: peripheral blood mononuclear cells (PBMCs), sampled when the disease was refractory, from a patient treated with antithyroid drugs. CDR3 loop: CASTTGTGGYEQYF. The CDR3 region has the DNA TGTGCCAGCACCACCGGGACAGGGGGCTACGAGCAGTACTTC.